A single sample is the source of the 12 T cell receptor beta chains below, sequenced in a study of cytomegalovirus exposure and HLA in healthy donors. PCR involved 60 Vbeta and 13 Jbeta primers. Clones were sequenced by immunoSEQ multiplex PCR, and TCRdb holds only the in-frame ones, with some missing. The sample spans around 140,000 clones; the ten largest clones claim roughly 1.6%. The sequencing sample was made of PBMCs. The source is a woman in her forties in good health and CMV-seronegative.

This sequence joins TRBV28 and TRBJ1-2, with 7 positions matching TRBD1. CDR3 length equals 13 residues. CDR1 is MDHEN, CDR2 SYDVKM, per germline. The V and J ends lost 7 bases and 8 bases, in that order; junction bases with no gene match: 10. The CDR3 sequence: CASTDREIGGYTF. CDR3 nucleotide sequence: TGTGCCAGCACCGACAGGGAAATCGGGGGCTACACCTTC.

Points on this clone: The sample contains more than one DNA sequence encoding this CDR3. This chain links TRBV7-3 with TRBJ2-2; 10 bases map to TRBD2. The length of the CDR3 is 15 residues. With 5 bases clipped from V and 5 bases from J, the junction kept 5 bases outside the gene matches. Germline V lookup: CDR1 SGHTA, CDR2 FQGTGA. The CDR3: CASSLSGRNTGELFF. The CDR3 bases are TGTGCCAGCAGCCTTAGCGGGAGGAATACCGGGGAGCTGTTTTTT.

The V and J genes are TRBV29-1 and TRBJ1-1; perhaps TRBD1 as D (5 bases). The V end lost 3 bases, the J end lost 5 bases, and 7 bases lay between the germline ends. CDR3 length: 11 residues. The germline CDR1 and CDR2 sequences are SQVTM and ANQGSEA. For the CDR3, the DNA is TGCAGCGTTGACGGGACTACTGAAGCTTTCTTT. This sequence encodes CSVDGTTEAFF.

The chain combines TRBV7-2 with TRBJ1-1; D may be TRBD1 (5 bases). CDR3 length: 13 residues. Trimming left V 5 bases short and J 1 base short, with 8 bases between. Looked up from germline, CDR1 is SGHTA and CDR2 is FQGNSA. The CDR3 DNA reads as TGTGCCAGCAGCCCGCAGGGGAACACTGAAGCTTTCTTT. Translating it yields CASSPQGNTEAFF.

The chain carries TRBV14 and TRBJ1-2; D is unresolved. Deletions cut 6 bases from V and 2 bases from J, with 10 bases between. Per germline, CDR1 SGHDN and CDR2 FVKESK. The CDR3 contains 13 residues. The CDR3 region is CASRAGSNYGYTF. CDR3 in DNA: TGTGCCAGCAGGGCCGGGTCCAACTATGGCTACACCTTC.

The chain recombines TRBV19 with TRBJ2-3; 7 bases line up with TRBD1. Per germline, CDR1 LNHDA and CDR2 SQIVND (reference sequence). The CDR3 runs 14 residues. The V and J ends lost 2 bases and 1 base, in that order; junction bases with no gene match: 0. CDR3 region: CASSIRGRTDTQYF. The CDR3 region has the DNA TGTGCCAGTAGTATAAGGGGGCGCACAGATACGCAGTATTTT.

V is TRBV2 and J is TRBJ1-3; TRBD1 aligns across 8 bases. The CDR3 loop spans 12 amino acids. V lost 9 bases, J lost 4 bases, and 2 bases stayed unmatched. Germline CDR1 and CDR2: SNHLY and FYNNEI. The CDR3: CASRTGGNTIYF. CDR3 DNA: TGTGCCAGTCGGACAGGGGGAAACACCATATATTTT.

The chain is built from TRBV10-3 and TRBJ2-7; 10 positions match TRBD1. The CDR3 totals 14 residues. In germline, CDR1 is ENHRY, CDR2 SYGVKD. With 7 bases clipped from V and 5 bases from J, the junction kept 8 bases outside the gene matches. The DNA for the CDR3 is TGTGCCATCACCCCTAGGACAGGGGGGAACGAGCAGTACTTC. Its protein product is CAITPRTGGNEQYF.

The rearrangement links TRBV4-3 to TRBJ2-7, with no clear D. The CDR3 spans 14 residues. Germline values: CDR1 LGHNA, CDR2 YSLEER. Trimming stripped 0 bases from V and 3 bases from J, with 9 bases between. CDR3: CASSQDALYYEQYF. The CDR3 DNA follows: TGCGCCAGCAGCCAAGACGCACTGTACTACGAGCAGTACTTC.

CDR3 protein: CSARASGLPFF. DNA of the CDR3: TGCAGTGCTAGAGCTAGCGGTCTGCCGTTTTTT. The chain is built from TRBV20-1 and TRBJ2-2; TRBD2 agrees at 7 bases. The ends lost 1 base at V and 16 bases at J; junction bases unmatched: 6. This CDR3 is 11 amino acids long. CDR1 and CDR2 (germline): DFQATT, SNEGSKA (reference sequence).

In regard to this clone: The germline gene is not matched at one end of the junction; a read error may be the cause. The chain uses TRBV5-1 and TRBJ2-1; the match to TRBD1 covers 7 bases. Germline lookup yields CDR1 SGHRS and CDR2 YFSETQ. This CDR3 contains 13 residues. The DNA of the CDR3 is TGCGCCAGCAGCTGGGGGACAGACGGTTATCAGGTCTTC. This sequence encodes CASSWGTDGYQVF. Full variable domain (missing parts from reference TRBV5-1 and TRBJ2-1): KAGVTQTPRYLIKTRGQQVTLSCSPISGHRSVSWYQQTPGQGLQFLFEYFSETQRNKGNFPGRFSGRQFSNSRSEMNVSTLELGDSALYLCASSWGTDGYQVFGPGTRLTVL.

The genes are TRBV18 and TRBJ1-1; D not certain. The V end lost 5 bases, the J end lost 3 bases, and 13 bases lay between the germline ends. CDR1 and CDR2 from the germline V gene are KGHSH and LQKENI. This CDR3 contains 14 residues. CDR3 protein: CASSSLVQDTEAFF. The CDR3 region has the DNA TGTGCCAGCTCATCTTTGGTTCAGGACACTGAAGCTTTCTTT.